The rows below give T cell receptor beta chains drawn from one sample of a study of blood T cell repertoires in COVID-19. Produced via immunoSEQ multiplex PCR; TCRdb's table is partial and in-frame only. The sample yields about 370,000 clones, around 87% seen once. Sequences were obtained from peripheral blood. The receptor source for this set is a woman aged 25-40 years with COVID-19, enrolled during active disease. CDR3s include the opening cysteine and the closing phenylalanine or tryptophan. Each record gives: clone size, J gene, D gene, V gene, CDR3 DNA, CDR3 protein. A D gene is named only where the DNA matches it firmly. For some rows the clone size is stated as once, few or many, or as a class when expanded; others skip it.

clone_size: -
j_call: TRBJ2-5
d_call: -
v_call: TRBV19
cdr3_nt: TGTGCCAGTAGTCCAGATGGGGCTAGGGAGACCCAGTACTTC
cdr3_aa: CASSPDGARETQYF

clone_size: -
j_call: TRBJ1-5
d_call: -
v_call: TRBV27
cdr3_nt: TGTGCCAGCAGTCTTACAGACACAAATCAGCCCCAGCATTTT
cdr3_aa: CASSLTDTNQPQHF

clone_size: -
j_call: TRBJ1-2
d_call: -
v_call: TRBV24-1
cdr3_nt: TGTGCCACCAGTGGCGGTTATGGCTACACCTTC
cdr3_aa: CATSGGYGYTF

clone_size: -
j_call: TRBJ2-5
d_call: -
v_call: TRBV4-1
cdr3_nt: TGCGCCAGCAGCCACAATTGGGGGCTGGAGACCCAGTACTTC
cdr3_aa: CASSHNWGLETQYF

clone_size: once
j_call: TRBJ2-3
d_call: -
v_call: TRBV4-3
cdr3_nt: TGCGCCAGCAGCCAAGGCAGCGTCGGGAAAGATACGCAGTATTTT
cdr3_aa: CASSQGSVGKDTQYF

clone_size: -
j_call: TRBJ2-7
d_call: TRBD1
v_call: TRBV28
cdr3_nt: TGTGCCAGCAGTTTAGATCGGACAGGAACCTACGAGCAGTACTTC
cdr3_aa: CASSLDRTGTYEQYF

clone_size: -
j_call: TRBJ1-2
d_call: -
v_call: TRBV7-2
cdr3_nt: TGTGCCAGCAGCTTCGCAGGGGTGAACTATGGCTACACCTTC
cdr3_aa: CASSFAGVNYGYTF

clone_size: -
j_call: TRBJ2-3
d_call: TRBD1
v_call: TRBV5-1
cdr3_nt: TGCGCCAGCAGCTTGACACAGGGGACAGATACGCAGTATTTT
cdr3_aa: CASSLTQGTDTQYF

clone_size: -
j_call: TRBJ2-2
d_call: -
v_call: TRBV9
cdr3_nt: TGTGCCAGCAGGGCGGGTCCTTACACCGGGGAGCTGTTTTTT
cdr3_aa: CASRAGPYTGELFF

clone_size: -
j_call: TRBJ2-7
d_call: -
v_call: TRBV7-2
cdr3_nt: TGTGCCAGCAGCTTACGGCCGGGAGTTTACGAGCAGTACTTC
cdr3_aa: CASSLRPGVYEQYF

clone_size: -
j_call: TRBJ2-3
d_call: TRBD2
v_call: TRBV2
cdr3_nt: TGTGCCAGCAGTGGGACTAGCGGTAGACCAGATACGCAGTATTTT
cdr3_aa: CASSGTSGRPDTQYF

clone_size: -
j_call: TRBJ1-3
d_call: TRBD1
v_call: TRBV30
cdr3_nt: TGTGCCTGGAGTATGGGACAGGTCTCTGGAAACACCATATATTTT
cdr3_aa: CAWSMGQVSGNTIYF

clone_size: -
j_call: TRBJ2-7
d_call: -
v_call: TRBV28
cdr3_nt: TGTGCCAGCAGTTCCCCCGCCGGTGGGACAACCTACTACGAGCAGTACTTC
cdr3_aa: CASSSPAGGTTYYEQYF

clone_size: -
j_call: TRBJ2-2
d_call: -
v_call: TRBV5-4
cdr3_nt: TGTGCCAGCAGCTTGCCCCCTATCCCGGGGGGCAACACCGGGGAGCTGTTTTTT
cdr3_aa: CASSLPPIPGGNTGELFF

clone_size: -
j_call: TRBJ1-3
d_call: -
v_call: TRBV28
cdr3_nt: TGTGCCAGCAGGCCGGGACACGCTGGAAACACCATATATTTT
cdr3_aa: CASRPGHAGNTIYF

clone_size: few
j_call: TRBJ2-2
d_call: -
v_call: TRBV4-1
cdr3_nt: TGCGCCAGCAGCCAATATAGGGGTACCGGGGAGCTGTTTTTT
cdr3_aa: CASSQYRGTGELFF

clone_size: -
j_call: TRBJ1-5
d_call: -
v_call: TRBV27
cdr3_nt: TGTGCCAGCAGTTTATTTGGTCGCGTTGATCAGCCCCAGCATTTT
cdr3_aa: CASSLFGRVDQPQHF

clone_size: -
j_call: TRBJ2-5
d_call: TRBD1
v_call: TRBV2
cdr3_nt: TGTGCCAGCAGTAAGGACAGGGCAGAGACCCAGTACTTC
cdr3_aa: CASSKDRAETQYF

clone_size: -
j_call: TRBJ2-5
d_call: -
v_call: TRBV18
cdr3_nt: TGTGCCAGCGCAAGAAGAGTCCAAGAGACCCAGTACTTC
cdr3_aa: CASARRVQETQYF

clone_size: -
j_call: TRBJ2-3
d_call: -
v_call: TRBV28
cdr3_nt: TGTGCCAGCCGTCGTCTAAATACGCAGTATTTT
cdr3_aa: CASRRLNTQYF

clone_size: few
j_call: TRBJ1-5
d_call: -
v_call: TRBV2
cdr3_nt: TGTGCCAGCACCTCAGGGAATCAGCCCCAGCATTTT
cdr3_aa: CASTSGNQPQHF

clone_size: once
j_call: TRBJ1-1
d_call: -
v_call: TRBV28
cdr3_nt: TGTGCCAGCAGTTTTGCAGGGAGGGGCGGGGCTGAAGCTTTCTTT
cdr3_aa: CASSFAGRGGAEAFF

clone_size: -
j_call: TRBJ2-5
d_call: TRBD1
v_call: TRBV6-5
cdr3_nt: TGTGCCAGCAGCAGAGGGACAGGCCGACAAGAGACCCAGTACTTC
cdr3_aa: CASSRGTGRQETQYF

clone_size: -
j_call: TRBJ2-7
d_call: TRBD2
v_call: TRBV5-4
cdr3_nt: TGTGCCAGCACCCCCCTAGCGGGAGGTTCAGGGGAGCAGTACTTC
cdr3_aa: CASTPLAGGSGEQYF

clone_size: -
j_call: TRBJ2-7
d_call: -
v_call: TRBV13
cdr3_nt: TGTGCCAGCAGCTTGGCCCTCTCCGAGCAGTACTTC
cdr3_aa: CASSLALSEQYF

clone_size: once
j_call: TRBJ2-4
d_call: -
v_call: TRBV28
cdr3_nt: TGTGCCAGCAGCCCCCCTGGGCCCAAAAACATTCAGTACTTC
cdr3_aa: CASSPPGPKNIQYF

clone_size: -
j_call: TRBJ2-3
d_call: -
v_call: TRBV4-1
cdr3_nt: TGCGCCAGCAGCCAAGAAAGGGAGGAAGATACGCAGTATTTT
cdr3_aa: CASSQEREEDTQYF

clone_size: few
j_call: TRBJ1-5
d_call: -
v_call: TRBV6-5
cdr3_nt: TGTGCCAGCAGTTACTCGGGGGCAGGGAATCAGCCCCAGCATTTT
cdr3_aa: CASSYSGAGNQPQHF

clone_size: -
j_call: TRBJ2-3
d_call: TRBD2
v_call: TRBV24-1
cdr3_nt: TGTGCCACCAGTGACCGGGAGGCGGGAGTGGGGACAGATACGCAGTATTTT
cdr3_aa: CATSDREAGVGTDTQYF